This T cell receptor beta chain was recorded in a study of T cell changes during pregnancy in multiple sclerosis. Generated by immunoSEQ multiplex PCR, the TCRdb table keeps only in-frame clones and is missing some. There are about 46,000 clones in the sample; approximately 94% occur only once, and almost 4.5% lies in the top ten. CDR1 and CDR2 (germline): LNHNV, YYDKDF (reference sequence). V was clipped by 1 base and J by 5 bases; unmatched bases: 6. There are 16 residues in the CDR3. J is TRBJ2-5 and V is TRBV15; 11 bases are a match to TRBD2. The specimen comprised CD8+ T cells from peripheral blood mononuclear cells, sampled in the first trimester of pregnancy. This TCR derives from a female donor with multiple sclerosis, enrolled in a pregnancy study. CDR3 in amino acids: CATSRVLAGELETQYF. The CDR3 nucleotides are TGTGCCACCAGCAGAGTACTAGCGGGAGAATTGGAGACCCAGTACTTC.